The rows below give T cell receptor beta chains drawn from one sample of a study of T cell responses to AZD1222 COVID-19 vaccine. The assay was immunoSEQ multiplex PCR, and TCRdb's table has in-frame clones only and misses some. The data show roughly 100,000 clones, with about four fifths seen just once and approximately 5.1% held by the top ten. This sample comprised peripheral blood, obtained on day 0 of AZD1222 vaccination. Every receptor here comes from an adult in good health. The CDR3 runs from the conserved cysteine through the conserved F or W. The D gene is left open where the match is weak. Expanded clones get a size class; other rows say once, few or many, or leave the size out.

cdr3_length: 15
v_call: TRBV6-2/TRBV6-3
j_call: TRBJ2-6
clone_size: .
d_call: .
cdr3_nt: TGTGCCAGCAGTTTGGGAATTCAGGGGGCCAACGTCCTGACTTTC
cdr3_aa: CASSLGIQGANVLTF

cdr3_length: 12
v_call: TRBV12-3/TRBV12-4
j_call: TRBJ1-3
clone_size: .
d_call: .
cdr3_nt: TGTGCCAGCAGCTACCCACTAAACACCATATATTTT
cdr3_aa: CASSYPLNTIYF

cdr3_length: 15
v_call: TRBV7-9
j_call: TRBJ2-2
clone_size: .
d_call: TRBD2
cdr3_nt: TGTGCCAGCAGCCCAGGACTAGGGTCCCCCGGGGAGCTGTTTTTT
cdr3_aa: CASSPGLGSPGELFF

cdr3_length: 14
v_call: TRBV11-3
j_call: TRBJ1-2
clone_size: .
d_call: .
cdr3_nt: TGTGCCAGCAGCCCAACAGGGTCTCCCCATGGCTACACCTTC
cdr3_aa: CASSPTGSPHGYTF

cdr3_length: 16
v_call: TRBV11-2
j_call: TRBJ2-5
clone_size: .
d_call: TRBD1
cdr3_nt: TGTGCCAGCAGCTTAGGAGGGACAGGCAGAAAAGAGACCCAGTACTTC
cdr3_aa: CASSLGGTGRKETQYF

cdr3_length: 15
v_call: TRBV13
j_call: TRBJ2-3
clone_size: .
d_call: .
cdr3_nt: TGTGCCAGCAGCTTCCTTGGACCGAGCACAGATACGCAGTATTTT
cdr3_aa: CASSFLGPSTDTQYF

cdr3_length: 15
v_call: TRBV5-6
j_call: TRBJ1-1
clone_size: .
d_call: .
cdr3_nt: TGTGCCAGCAGCTGGATCAGAACTGGGAACACTGAAGCTTTCTTT
cdr3_aa: CASSWIRTGNTEAFF

cdr3_length: 12
v_call: TRBV3-1/TRBV3-2
j_call: TRBJ1-1
clone_size: .
d_call: .
cdr3_nt: TGTGCCAGCAGCCCAGGGGCCACGGCAGCTTTCTTT
cdr3_aa: CASSPGATAAFF

cdr3_length: 12
v_call: TRBV15
j_call: TRBJ1-1
clone_size: .
d_call: .
cdr3_nt: TGTGCCACCAGCAGACAGGACACTGAAGCTTTCTTT
cdr3_aa: CATSRQDTEAFF

cdr3_length: 13
v_call: TRBV10-3
j_call: TRBJ2-1
clone_size: .
d_call: .
cdr3_nt: TGTGCCATCAGTGCCGGGATAATTAATGAGCAGTTCTTC
cdr3_aa: CAISAGIINEQFF

cdr3_length: 12
v_call: TRBV12-3/TRBV12-4
j_call: TRBJ2-7
clone_size: .
d_call: .
cdr3_nt: TGTGCCAGCAGTTTGACAAGCTACGAGCAGTACTTC
cdr3_aa: CASSLTSYEQYF

cdr3_length: 15
v_call: TRBV1
j_call: TRBJ2-4
clone_size: .
d_call: .
cdr3_nt: TGCACCAGCAGCCACCCCGGGACAGCTAAAAACATTCAGTACTTC
cdr3_aa: CTSSHPGTAKNIQYF

cdr3_length: 13
v_call: TRBV27
j_call: TRBJ1-5
clone_size: .
d_call: .
cdr3_nt: TGTGCCAGCAGTCCCGAGACAGGTCTGCCCCAGCATTTT
cdr3_aa: CASSPETGLPQHF

cdr3_length: 15
v_call: TRBV11-2
j_call: TRBJ2-5
clone_size: many
d_call: TRBD2
cdr3_nt: TGTGCCAGCAGCGCCTTAGCGGGGAACGAAGAGACCCAGTACTTC
cdr3_aa: CASSALAGNEETQYF

cdr3_length: 15
v_call: TRBV6-2/TRBV6-3
j_call: TRBJ1-6
clone_size: .
d_call: .
cdr3_nt: TGTGCCAGCAGTTACCGTGAGGGTCGGGCTTCACCCCTCCACTTT
cdr3_aa: CASSYREGRASPLHF

cdr3_length: 16
v_call: TRBV6-2/TRBV6-3
j_call: TRBJ1-5
clone_size: once
d_call: .
cdr3_nt: TGTGCCAGCAGTTCCAACTTCCGGGGAAGCAATCAGCCCCAGCATTTT
cdr3_aa: CASSSNFRGSNQPQHF

cdr3_length: 14
v_call: TRBV5-4
j_call: TRBJ1-1
clone_size: .
d_call: .
cdr3_nt: TGTGCCAGCAGCTTGAATCAAGGGAGCACTGAAGCTTTCTTT
cdr3_aa: CASSLNQGSTEAFF

cdr3_length: 18
v_call: TRBV4-3
j_call: TRBJ1-2
clone_size: many
d_call: .
cdr3_nt: TGCGCCAGCAGCCAAGCCTTCTCGGCCGATTGGGCCCCCAGCTGCTGCACCTTC
cdr3_aa: CASSQAFSADWAPSCCTF

cdr3_length: 13
v_call: TRBV7-8
j_call: TRBJ2-7
clone_size: .
d_call: .
cdr3_nt: TGTGCCAGCAGCCCTACTTCCCTCTACGAGCAGTACTTC
cdr3_aa: CASSPTSLYEQYF

cdr3_length: 13
v_call: TRBV30
j_call: TRBJ1-2
clone_size: .
d_call: .
cdr3_nt: TGTGCCTGGAGGAAAGGGTTGAGGTATGGCTACACCTTC
cdr3_aa: CAWRKGLRYGYTF

cdr3_length: 15
v_call: TRBV19
j_call: TRBJ1-6
clone_size: once
d_call: .
cdr3_nt: TGTGCCAGTAGTCCGCAGGAATTGCCGGAATCACCCCTCCACTTT
cdr3_aa: CASSPQELPESPLHF

cdr3_length: 15
v_call: TRBV19
j_call: TRBJ1-1
clone_size: .
d_call: TRBD1
cdr3_nt: TGTGCCAGTAGTTCCCGGACAGGGGTGAACACTGAAGCTTTCTTT
cdr3_aa: CASSSRTGVNTEAFF

cdr3_length: 14
v_call: TRBV18
j_call: TRBJ1-3
clone_size: .
d_call: .
cdr3_nt: TGTGCCAGCTCGGTCGAGCGCTCTGGAAACACCATATATTTT
cdr3_aa: CASSVERSGNTIYF

cdr3_length: 12
v_call: TRBV18
j_call: TRBJ2-5
clone_size: .
d_call: .
cdr3_nt: TGTGCCAGCTCACCGGTGGGGGAGACCCAGTACTTC
cdr3_aa: CASSPVGETQYF

cdr3_length: 15
v_call: TRBV19
j_call: TRBJ1-2
clone_size: .
d_call: TRBD1
cdr3_nt: TGTGCCAGTAAGGGTTCCGACAGGGGGCATGATGGCTACACCTTC
cdr3_aa: CASKGSDRGHDGYTF

cdr3_length: 13
v_call: TRBV6-5
j_call: TRBJ1-4
clone_size: .
d_call: .
cdr3_nt: TGTGCCAGCGGACGGAGGACTAATGAAAAACTGTTTTTT
cdr3_aa: CASGRRTNEKLFF

cdr3_length: 16
v_call: TRBV5-4
j_call: TRBJ2-1
clone_size: .
d_call: .
cdr3_nt: TGTGCCAGCAGCTCGGCAGGCAAGAGCTCCTACAATGAGCAGTTCTTC
cdr3_aa: CASSSAGKSSYNEQFF

cdr3_length: 14
v_call: TRBV5-1
j_call: TRBJ2-1
clone_size: .
d_call: TRBD1
cdr3_nt: TGCGCCAGCAGCGACCTACAGGGGGCGAATGAGCAGTTCTTC
cdr3_aa: CASSDLQGANEQFF

cdr3_length: 16
v_call: TRBV27
j_call: TRBJ1-5
clone_size: .
d_call: TRBD1
cdr3_nt: TGTGCCAGCAGTTTAGGAGGGGGCTATAGCAATCAGCCCCAGCATTTT
cdr3_aa: CASSLGGGYSNQPQHF

cdr3_length: 13
v_call: TRBV11-1
j_call: TRBJ2-7
clone_size: once
d_call: .
cdr3_nt: TGTGCCAGCAGCTCCAGGCGAGTCTACGAGCAGTACTTC
cdr3_aa: CASSSRRVYEQYF

cdr3_length: 13
v_call: TRBV29-1
j_call: TRBJ1-1
clone_size: .
d_call: .
cdr3_nt: TGCAGCGTTGTATACGTCGCGGGACTAGAAGCTTTCTTT
cdr3_aa: CSVVYVAGLEAFF

cdr3_length: 16
v_call: TRBV9
j_call: TRBJ1-1
clone_size: .
d_call: .
cdr3_nt: TGTGCCAGCAGCGTAGGTAGTACCGGCATGAACACTGAAGCTTTCTTT
cdr3_aa: CASSVGSTGMNTEAFF

cdr3_length: 13
v_call: TRBV2
j_call: TRBJ2-2
clone_size: .
d_call: .
cdr3_nt: TGTGCCAGCAGTTTCCAGTGGCGCGGGGAGCTGTTTTTT
cdr3_aa: CASSFQWRGELFF